Shown below are 21 T cell receptor beta chains from a single sample sequenced in a study of T-cell memory formation after mild COVID-19. Each CDR3 protein is one row after TCRdb ran MiXCR on the 5' RACE reads. Here the sample spans 150,000 or so distinct CDR3 sequences, roughly 24% being singletons. The sequenced sample was PBMCs or a T cell subset sorted from them (not recorded which). The receptors were sampled from an adult woman who had mild COVID-19 (a few samples of this study predate the infection). Cell type and time point are not known.

The gene calls are TRBV12-3 or TRBV12-4 and TRBJ2-3; tentative D call: TRBD2 (6 bases). The germline V and J ends were trimmed by 7 bases and 5 bases, with 10 bases remaining between them. The CDR3 loop spans 12 amino acids. In nucleotides, the CDR3 is TGTGCCAGCAACGGGGGAATAGATACGCAGTATTTT. This sequence encodes CASNGGIDTQYF.

This clonotype has a handful of counts. This chain joins TRBV9 and TRBJ1-5, with D perhaps matching TRBD1 (6 bases). CDR1 is SGDLS and CDR2 is YYNGEE in the germline V gene. The CDR3 sequence is 16 residues long. V gave up 3 bases and J gave up 2 bases, with 15 bases separating them. In nucleotides, the CDR3 is TGTGCCAGCAGCGGAGGAGGGGCAGGGGGCAATCAGCCCCAGCATTTT. Its translation is CASSGGGAGGNQPQHF.

This clonotype was recorded a few times. The chain couples TRBV29-1 to TRBJ1-1, with D uncertain. The CDR3 runs 13 residues. V dropped 0 bases and J dropped 0 bases, with 5 bases sitting between them. The germline V gene encodes CDR1 SQVTM and CDR2 ANQGSEA. Written as DNA, the CDR3 is TGCAGCGTTGAAGATCGACTGAACACTGAAGCTTTCTTT. Its translation is CSVEDRLNTEAFF. Filled out from reference TRBV29-1 and TRBJ1-1, the complete variable domain reads SAVISQKPSRDICQRGTSLTIQCQVDSQVTMMFWYRQQPGQSLTLIATANQGSEATYESGFVIDKFPISRPNLTFSTLTVSNMSPEDSSIYLCSVEDRLNTEAFFGQGTRLTVV.

The chain recombines TRBV21-1 with TRBJ2-7; the table's D call TRBD1 went unverified against the DNA. TRBV21-1 is given as a pseudogene. The CDR3 covers 14 residues. CDR3: CASSKLVGGYEQYF. The DNA for the CDR3 is TGTGCCAGCAGCAAATTGGTGGGGGGCTACGAGCAGTACTTC.

This clonotype was seen a few times. This sequence joins TRBV20-1 and TRBJ2-7; 7 bases map to TRBD2. V was pared by 1 base and J by 0 bases, with 12 bases of the junction left unmatched. This CDR3 spans 17 amino acids. Germline V gene lookup returns CDR1 DFQATT and CDR2 SNEGSKA (reference sequence). CDR3 sequence reads: CSARVERAGALSYEQYF. The CDR3 DNA sequence: TGCAGTGCTAGAGTAGAAAGGGCGGGAGCCCTCTCCTACGAGCAGTACTTC.

The chain couples TRBV4-1 to TRBJ1-1; D perhaps matches TRBD1 (5 bases). The germline gives CDR1 MGHRA, CDR2 YSYEKL. The ends were cut back, 2 bases at V and 8 bases at J, with 12 bases in the middle. CDR3 length equals 13 residues. The CDR3 region is CASSQLGHREAFF. In DNA, the CDR3 is TGCGCCAGCAGCCAACTCGGACACAGGGAAGCTTTCTTT.

The rearrangement links TRBV11-2 to TRBJ2-7; TRBD2 matches at 10 bases. This CDR3 spans 17 amino acids. V was pared by 1 base and J by 0 bases, with 6 bases of the junction left unmatched. CDR1 is SGHAT, CDR2 FQNNGV, per germline. The CDR3 bases are TGTGCCAGCAGCTTAGGCCGGAGGACTAGCGGCTCCTACGAGCAGTACTTC. It encodes CASSLGRRTSGSYEQYF.

This clonotype was counted a few times. The rearrangement links TRBV6-5 to TRBJ2-7; maybe TRBD1 (6 bases). Germline loops: CDR1 MNHEY, CDR2 SVGAGI. The CDR3 spans 15 residues. Between the trimmed V and J ends, which lost 0 bases and 3 bases, there was a span of 12 bases. CDR3 protein: CASSYSGTFRYEQYF. DNA of the CDR3: TGTGCCAGCAGTTACTCGGGGACATTCCGCTACGAGCAGTACTTC.

The chain uses TRBV27 and TRBJ1-2, with D perhaps TRBD1 (5 bases). The CDR3 loop spans 11 amino acids. V was pared by 7 bases and J by 7 bases, with 10 bases between. Looked up from germline, CDR1 is MNHEY and CDR2 is SMNVEV (reference sequence). The CDR3 sequence: CASIGGGGYTF. The CDR3 DNA is TGTGCCAGCATTGGGGGGGGTGGCTACACCTTC.

The rearrangement uses TRBV14 and TRBJ2-5, with TRBD2 as a possible D gene (6 bases). The CDR3 loop spans 16 amino acids. Germline lookup yields CDR1 SGHDN and CDR2 FVKESK. The V gene lost 1 base and the J gene lost 0 bases, with 12 bases spanning the gap. The CDR3 nucleotides are TGTGCCAGCAGCCAAGCGGAGGGACGGTACCAAGAGACCCAGTACTTC. This encodes CASSQAEGRYQETQYF.

This clonotype has only a few counts. This chain joins TRBV5-1 and TRBJ2-1; no definite D call. V lost 4 bases and J lost 2, with 10 bases in between. The CDR3 contains 14 residues. CDR1 is SGHRS and CDR2 is YFSETQ in the germline V gene. CDR3: CASSPDLTYNEQFF. CDR3 in DNA: TGCGCCAGCAGCCCCGACCTTACCTACAATGAGCAGTTCTTC.

This sequence joins TRBV5-6 and TRBJ2-5; 9 bases line up with TRBD2. Trimming cost V 4 bases and J 5 bases; bases outside gene matches: 6. Germline loops: CDR1 SGHDT, CDR2 YYEEEE. The CDR3 spans 14 residues. The CDR3, as DNA: TGTGCCAGCAGCCCGGGGACTAGCTGGGAGACCCAGTACTTC. It translates to CASSPGTSWETQYF. Using reference TRBV5-6 and TRBJ2-5 for the parts outside the CDR3, the full variable domain is DAGVTQSPTHLIKTRGQQVTLRCSPKSGHDTVSWYQQALGQGPQFIFQYYEEEERQRGNFPDRFSGHQFPNYSSELNVNALLLGDSALYLCASSPGTSWETQYFGPGTRLLVL.

J is TRBJ2-7 and V is TRBV19; no firm D call. The germline V and J ends were trimmed by 3 bases and 0 bases, with 9 bases remaining between them. This CDR3 comprises 14 residues. The germline V gene has CDR1 LNHDA and CDR2 SQIVND (reference sequence). The CDR3 here is CASSIRLSSYEQYF. Here the CDR3 DNA reads TGTGCCAGTAGTATCAGGTTGAGCTCCTACGAGCAGTACTTC.

By proportion, this clonotype is medium-sized. The rearrangement uses TRBV7-8 and TRBJ2-3; D not resolved. The germline gives CDR1 SGHVS, CDR2 FQNEAQ. Trimming took 5 bases from V and 0 from J, leaving 18 bases between them. CDR3 length: 17 amino acids. In nucleotides, the CDR3 is TGTGCCAGCAGCGGGCCCTTGACGGCGACTAGCACAGATACGCAGTATTTT. Protein: CASSGPLTATSTDTQYF.

This chain joins TRBV18 and TRBJ2-1; a possible D gene is TRBD1 (7 bases). The last part of the DNA fits TRBJ2-3 better; the J call may be wrong. Germline assignment: CDR1 KGHSH and CDR2 LQKENI. This CDR3 contains 16 residues. The CDR3 bases are TGTGCCAGCTCAGGAGGGGGCTCGGCGGCCCGAGATACGCAGTATTTT. Protein sequence: CASSGGGSAARDTQYF.

This clonotype was counted a few times. The chain links TRBV12-3 or TRBV12-4 to TRBJ2-5; 9 nucleotides align to TRBD1. The CDR3 loop spans 15 amino acids. V lost 2 bases and J lost 5; bases outside the gene matches: 6. The CDR3 loop reads CASSLTGGFVETQYF. The CDR3 bases are TGTGCCAGCAGTTTAACAGGGGGCTTTGTGGAGACCCAGTACTTC.

This clonotype was detected a few times. The V call is TRBV12-3 or TRBV12-4, the J call TRBJ2-3, with D maybe TRBD2 (5 bases). Trimming removed 7 bases at V and 1 base at J, with 9 bases between. CDR3 length: 13 amino acids. The CDR3 loop reads CASTRTGTDTQYF. In DNA form, the CDR3 reads TGTGCCAGCACCCGGACTGGCACAGATACGCAGTATTTT.

The CDR3 sequence: CASSPSGGGEAHTQYF. The CDR3 DNA reads as TGCGCCAGCAGCCCCTCCGGTGGCGGGGAAGCACATACGCAGTATTTT. The chain couples TRBV4-1 to TRBJ2-3, with D possibly being TRBD2 (6 bases). Germline CDR1 is MGHRA and CDR2 is YSYEKL. CDR3 length equals 16 residues. Trimming pared 4 bases from V and 7 bases from J, leaving 21 bases between.

In its sample, this clonotype was seen a few times. This chain joins TRBV29-1 and TRBJ2-3; D is perhaps TRBD1 (5 bases). Germline V gene data show CDR1 as SQVTM and CDR2 as ANQGSEA. The CDR3 totals 12 residues. Trimming shortened V by 7 bases and J by 4 bases, and 12 bases separated the two germline ends. The CDR3 here is CSAPTGADTQYF. DNA of the CDR3: TGCAGCGCCCCCACAGGTGCAGATACGCAGTATTTT.

The CDR3 region is CAISAGSHGYTF. The CDR3 DNA sequence: TGTGCCATCAGTGCAGGTAGCCATGGCTACACCTTC. This chain joins TRBV10-3 and TRBJ1-2, with D hard to call. The germline CDR1 and CDR2 sequences are ENHRY and SYGVKD. Trimming pared 4 bases from V and 6 bases from J, leaving 9 bases between. The CDR3 runs 12 residues.

This rearrangement joins TRBV27 to TRBJ2-3; possible D gene TRBD1, 6 bases. CDR1 and CDR2 (germline): MNHEY, SMNVEV (reference sequence). V was shortened by 4 bases and J by 5 bases, with 10 bases between the two germline ends. The CDR3 totals 13 residues. Here the CDR3 DNA reads TGTGCCAGCAGTTGGCCCAGGGGAGATACGCAGTATTTT. Translated, it gives CASSWPRGDTQYF.